These 20 T cell receptor beta chains share one sample of origin, sequenced in a study of blood T cell repertoires in COVID-19. Clones were sequenced by immunoSEQ multiplex PCR, and TCRdb holds only the in-frame ones, with some missing. The sample records approximately 30,000 clones, 84% being singletons. The source material was peripheral blood. The receptors stem from a man between 65 and 85 years old with active COVID-19.

The CDR3 loop is CASSLGQGTSQGQPQHF. In DNA form, the CDR3 reads TGTGCCAGTAGCCTCGGACAGGGGACATCCCAGGGTCAGCCCCAGCATTTT. V usage is TRBV19 and J usage is TRBJ1-5; 9 positions agree with TRBD1. This CDR3 contains 17 residues. From germline, CDR1 is LNHDA and CDR2 SQIVND (reference sequence). The ends lost 6 bases at V and 6 bases at J; junction bases unmatched: 15.

This rearrangement joins TRBV4-1 to TRBJ2-5; TRBD1 agrees at 7 bases. The CDR3 totals 15 residues. V was pared by 2 bases and J by 6 bases, with 9 bases of the junction left unmatched. Germline CDR1 MGHRA, CDR2 YSYEKL. The CDR3 region is CASSQSTQGMKTQYF. CDR3 nucleotides: TGCGCCAGCAGCCAATCCACACAGGGGATGAAGACCCAGTACTTC.

The rearrangement joins TRBV5-1 to TRBJ2-1; D perhaps matches TRBD2 (7 bases). The V and J ends lost 4 bases and 4 bases respectively, with 15 bases between them. This CDR3 spans 15 amino acids. Germline V gene lookup returns CDR1 SGHRS and CDR2 YFSETQ. The CDR3 DNA is TGCGCCAGCAGCCAACAGGGAGGGGAATACAATGAGCAGTTCTTC. The encoded protein is CASSQQGGEYNEQFF.

The rearrangement joins TRBV7-9 to TRBJ2-5; TRBD1 aligns across 7 bases. Unmatched junction bases numbered 14, after V lost 4 bases and J lost 6 bases. The CDR3 has 16 residues. Germline values: CDR1 SEHNR, CDR2 FQNEAQ (reference sequence). CDR3 region: CASSSNRGWSEQTQYF. The CDR3 DNA reads as TGTGCCAGCAGCTCCAACAGGGGCTGGTCCGAACAGACCCAGTACTTC.

The CDR3: CASSRRQGPDPKETQYF. CDR3 nucleotides: TGTGCCAGCAGTCGTCGACAGGGGCCGGATCCCAAAGAGACCCAGTACTTC. The genes are TRBV6-6 and TRBJ2-5; TRBD1 matches 8 bases. V trimming: 5 bases; J trimming: 3 bases; junction bases outside the gene matches: 14. Germline CDR1 MNHNY, CDR2 SVGAGI (reference sequence). The CDR3 is 17 amino acids.

This clone is labeled medium-sized. V usage is TRBV7-8 and J usage is TRBJ2-5, with 13 bases that match TRBD2. Germline V gene lookup returns CDR1 SGHVS and CDR2 FQNEAQ. CDR3 length: 19 amino acids. V lost 1 base, J lost 2 bases, and 10 bases stayed unmatched. The chain's CDR3 is CASSLEVGLAGVTQETQYF. CDR3 bases: TGTGCCAGCAGCTTAGAGGTTGGACTAGCGGGGGTAACTCAAGAGACCCAGTACTTC.

This chain links TRBV29-1 with TRBJ1-1; D not certain. The length of the CDR3 is 13 residues. Germline V gene data show CDR1 as SQVTM and CDR2 as ANQGSEA. The CDR3 is CSFSVSPDTEAFF. For the CDR3, the DNA is TGCAGTTTTTCGGTCTCACCGGACACTGAAGCTTTCTTT.

The chain employs TRBV5-1 and TRBJ2-7, with 7 bases matching TRBD1. Germline CDR1 is SGHRS and CDR2 is YFSETQ. This CDR3 is 12 amino acids long. With 4 bases clipped from V and 7 bases from J, the junction kept 5 bases outside the gene matches. The CDR3 spells CASSLGQAEQYF. In nucleotides, the CDR3 is TGCGCCAGCAGCCTCGGACAGGCTGAGCAGTACTTC.

The chain combines TRBV5-1 with TRBJ2-3; TRBD1 matches 10 bases. V lost 4 bases to trimming and J lost 5 bases; unmatched junction nucleotides: 10. There are 16 residues in the CDR3. Germline assignment: CDR1 SGHRS and CDR2 YFSETQ. DNA for the CDR3: TGCGCCAGCAGCCCCACGGGGGACAGGGGAAAAGATACGCAGTATTTT. Amino acid sequence: CASSPTGDRGKDTQYF.

The chain joins TRBV18 to TRBJ1-1; 8 bases match TRBD1. Germline CDR1 and CDR2: KGHSH and LQKENI. CDR3 length equals 16 residues. V was pared by 3 bases and J by 2 bases, with 8 bases of the junction left unmatched. The CDR3 DNA sequence: TGTGCCAGCTCACCGCAGGGGGCAGGGGGCAACACTGAAGCTTTCTTT. Amino acid sequence: CASSPQGAGGNTEAFF.

The rearrangement links TRBV7-3 to TRBJ2-5, with 7 bases aligning to TRBD1. This CDR3 contains 13 residues. CDR1 is SGHTA, CDR2 FQGTGA, per germline. Trimming at V came to 3 bases and at J to 3 bases, leaving 1 base not matched to a gene. The CDR3 reads CASSFDREETQYF. The CDR3 DNA follows: TGTGCCAGCAGCTTTGACAGGGAAGAGACCCAGTACTTC.

The J gene is TRBJ2-5, the V gene TRBV6-5; TRBD2 matches 14 bases. After removal of 5 bases from V and 5 bases from J, the junction contained 4 bases not matched to a gene. The CDR3 totals 15 residues. The germline gives CDR1 MNHEY, CDR2 SVGAGI. In nucleotides, the CDR3 is TGTGCCAGCAGTCTAAGGACTAGCGGGGGGGAGACCCAGTACTTC. Its protein product is CASSLRTSGGETQYF.

The chain recombines TRBV3-1 (or the pseudogene TRBV3-2) with TRBJ1-6; tentative D call: TRBD1 (6 bases). Per germline, CDR1 LGHDT and CDR2 YNNKEL (reference sequence). This CDR3 has 16 residues. The V and J ends lost 0 bases and 7 bases respectively, with 13 bases between them. CDR3 sequence: CASSQDQVRGNSPLHF. The CDR3 DNA reads as TGTGCCAGCAGCCAAGATCAAGTCAGGGGCAATTCACCCCTCCACTTT.

This clone was counted between two and nine times. The rearrangement joins TRBV14 to TRBJ2-2; TRBD1 aligns across 7 bases. Germline V gives CDR1 SGHDN, CDR2 FVKESK. CDR3 length: 16 residues. Unmatched junction bases numbered 5, after V lost 2 bases and J lost 2 bases. The DNA for the CDR3 is TGTGCCAGCAGCCAACTGGGGACAGTCAACACCGGGGAGCTGTTTTTT. This encodes CASSQLGTVNTGELFF. The full variable domain, in which reference TRBV14 and TRBJ2-2 provide the parts outside the CDR3, is EAGVTQFPSHSVIEKGQTVTLRCDPISGHDNLYWYRRVMGKEIKFLLHFVKESKQDESGMPNNRFLAERTGGTYSTLKVQPAELEDSGVYFCASSQLGTVNTGELFFGEGSRLTVL.

V and J are TRBV7-9 and TRBJ2-7, with a possible D match to TRBD1 (5 bases). The germline gives CDR1 SEHNR, CDR2 FQNEAQ (reference sequence). The length of the CDR3 is 12 residues. V lost 7 bases, J lost 3 bases, and 10 bases lay in between. As DNA, the CDR3 is TGTGCCAGCACCCAGGGAAACTACGAGCAGTACTTC. This sequence encodes CASTQGNYEQYF.

The CDR3 loop is CASSHVGTGHLNNEQFF. CDR3 in DNA: TGTGCCAGCAGTCATGTCGGGACAGGGCACCTAAACAATGAGCAGTTCTTC. This rearrangement joins TRBV11-3 to TRBJ2-1; 9 bases fit TRBD1. The germline V gene encodes CDR1 SGHNT and CDR2 YENEEA. There are 17 residues in the CDR3. Unmatched junction bases numbered 14, after V lost 6 bases and J lost 5 bases.

The chain is built from TRBV18 and TRBJ1-6; D unresolved. There are 13 residues in the CDR3. V dropped 2 bases and J dropped 10 bases, with 9 bases sitting between them. In germline, CDR1 is KGHSH, CDR2 LQKENI. The CDR3 DNA follows: TGTGCCAGCTCACCAGGGGAGGACTCACCCCTCCACTTT. It yields the protein CASSPGEDSPLHF.

CDR3 nucleotide sequence: TGCGCCAGCAGCCCTCATAGCGGGTGGGGCACAGATACGCAGTATTTT. It codes for CASSPHSGWGTDTQYF. This chain connects TRBV4-1 to TRBJ2-3; 7 bases map to TRBD2. The germline gives CDR1 MGHRA, CDR2 YSYEKL. The CDR3 is 16 amino acids. Germline trimming cut 4 bases from V and 1 base from J; bases unmatched to any gene: 8.

This chain links TRBV19 with TRBJ1-6; D unclear. V shed 4 bases and J shed 9 bases, with 16 bases lying between them. Germline V gene data show CDR1 as LNHDA and CDR2 as SQIVND (reference sequence). This CDR3 is 15 amino acids long. The CDR3 loop reads CASSTGIGGSSPLHF. The DNA of the CDR3 is TGTGCCAGTAGTACGGGGATAGGAGGGAGTTCACCCCTCCACTTT.

The rearrangement links TRBV10-3 to TRBJ1-5; 11 bases match TRBD1. The germline gives CDR1 ENHRY, CDR2 SYGVKD. Trimming at V came to 2 bases and at J to 7 bases, leaving 4 bases not matched to a gene. There are 15 residues in the CDR3. CDR3 sequence reads: CAISERDRGWQPQHF. The CDR3 bases are TGTGCCATCAGTGAGAGGGACAGGGGGTGGCAGCCCCAGCATTTT.